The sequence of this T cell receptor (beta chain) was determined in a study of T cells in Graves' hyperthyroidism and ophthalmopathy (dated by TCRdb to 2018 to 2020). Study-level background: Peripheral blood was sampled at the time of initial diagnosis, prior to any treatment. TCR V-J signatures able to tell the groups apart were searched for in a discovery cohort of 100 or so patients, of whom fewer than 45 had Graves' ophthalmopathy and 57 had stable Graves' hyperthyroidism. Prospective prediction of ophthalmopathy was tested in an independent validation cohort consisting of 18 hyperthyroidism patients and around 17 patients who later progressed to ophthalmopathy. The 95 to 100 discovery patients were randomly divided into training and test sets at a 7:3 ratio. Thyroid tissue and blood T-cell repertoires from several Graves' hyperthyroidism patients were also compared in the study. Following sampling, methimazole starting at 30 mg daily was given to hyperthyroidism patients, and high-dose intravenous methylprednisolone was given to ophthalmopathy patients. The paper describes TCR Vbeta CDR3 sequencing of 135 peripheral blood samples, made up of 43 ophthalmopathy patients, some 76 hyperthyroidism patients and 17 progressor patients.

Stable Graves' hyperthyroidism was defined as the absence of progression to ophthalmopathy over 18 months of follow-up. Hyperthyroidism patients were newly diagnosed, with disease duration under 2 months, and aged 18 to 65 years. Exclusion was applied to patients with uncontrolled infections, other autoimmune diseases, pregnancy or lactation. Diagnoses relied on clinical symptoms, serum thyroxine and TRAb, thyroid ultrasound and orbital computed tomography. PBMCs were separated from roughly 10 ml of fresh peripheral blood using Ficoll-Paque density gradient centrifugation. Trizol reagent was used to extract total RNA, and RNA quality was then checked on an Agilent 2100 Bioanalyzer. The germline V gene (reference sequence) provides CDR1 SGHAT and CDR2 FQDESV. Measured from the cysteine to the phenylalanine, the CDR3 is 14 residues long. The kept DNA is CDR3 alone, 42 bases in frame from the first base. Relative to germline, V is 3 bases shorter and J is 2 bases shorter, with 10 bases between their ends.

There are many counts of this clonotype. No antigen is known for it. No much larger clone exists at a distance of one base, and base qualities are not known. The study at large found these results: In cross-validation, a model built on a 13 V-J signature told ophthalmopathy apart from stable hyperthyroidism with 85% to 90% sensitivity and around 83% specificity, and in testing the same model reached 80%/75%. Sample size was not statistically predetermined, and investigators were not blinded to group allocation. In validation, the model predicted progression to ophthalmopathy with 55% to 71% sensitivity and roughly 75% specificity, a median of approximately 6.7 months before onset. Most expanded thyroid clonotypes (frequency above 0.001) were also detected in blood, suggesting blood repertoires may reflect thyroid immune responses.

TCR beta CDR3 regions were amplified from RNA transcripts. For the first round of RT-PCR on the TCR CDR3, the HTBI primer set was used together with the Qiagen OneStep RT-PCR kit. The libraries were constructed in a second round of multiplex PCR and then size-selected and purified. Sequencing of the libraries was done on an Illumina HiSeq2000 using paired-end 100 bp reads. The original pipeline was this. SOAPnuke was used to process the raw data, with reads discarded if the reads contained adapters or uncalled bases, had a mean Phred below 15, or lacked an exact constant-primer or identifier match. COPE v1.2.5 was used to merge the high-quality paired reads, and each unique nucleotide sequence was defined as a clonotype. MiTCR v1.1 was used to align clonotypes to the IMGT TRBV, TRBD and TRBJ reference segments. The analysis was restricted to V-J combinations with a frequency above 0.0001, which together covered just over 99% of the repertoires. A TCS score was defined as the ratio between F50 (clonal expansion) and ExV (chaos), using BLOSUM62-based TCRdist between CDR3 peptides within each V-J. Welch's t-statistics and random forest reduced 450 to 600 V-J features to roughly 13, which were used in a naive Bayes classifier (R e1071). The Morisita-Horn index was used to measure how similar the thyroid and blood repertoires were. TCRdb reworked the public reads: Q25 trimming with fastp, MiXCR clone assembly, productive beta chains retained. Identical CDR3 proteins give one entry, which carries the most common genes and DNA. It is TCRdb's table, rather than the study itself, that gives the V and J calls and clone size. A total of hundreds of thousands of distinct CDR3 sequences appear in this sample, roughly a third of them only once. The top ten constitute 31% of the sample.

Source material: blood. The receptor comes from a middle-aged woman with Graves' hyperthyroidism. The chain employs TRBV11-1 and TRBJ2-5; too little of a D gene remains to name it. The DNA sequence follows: TGTGCCAGCAGCTTCAGTGACACTCAAGAGACCCAGTACTTC. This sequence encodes CASSFSDTQETQYF. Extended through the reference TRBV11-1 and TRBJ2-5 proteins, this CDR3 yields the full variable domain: EAEVAQSPRYKITEKSQAVAFWCDPISGHATLYWYRQILGQGPELLVQFQDESVVDDSQLPKDRFSAERLKGVDSTLKIQPAELGDSAMYLCASSFSDTQETQYFGPGTRLLVL.